This T cell receptor (beta chain) emerged from a study of T cell repertoires and HLA-DP antigens. The primer mix covered 54 TRBV segments and 13 TRBJ segments. Produced via immunoSEQ multiplex PCR; TCRdb's table is partial and in-frame only. The sample lists around 90,000 clones; roughly nine tenths were seen once. With respect to this clone: What it binds is unknown.

Germline assignment: CDR1 MNHNS and CDR2 SASEGT. V was shortened by 7 bases and J by 2 bases, with 12 bases between the two germline ends. The CDR3 sequence is 13 residues long. The specimen was CD4+ T cells from PBMCs. The genes are TRBV6-1 and TRBJ2-7; unclear D gene. This clonotype originated in a man aged 50 or older in good health and CMV-seronegative. The CDR3 DNA reads as TGTGCCAGCACTCGGCAGGCCGCCTACGAGCAGTACTTC. This gives the protein CASTRQAAYEQYF.